This T cell receptor beta chain was identified during a study of human T cells and chemical hapten exposure listed by TCRdb under 2021. In the study overall: For sensitization, 2% DPC in acetone was applied to a roughly 2 cm by roughly 2 cm area of upper inner arm skin. Libraries were pooled for sequencing, and per-sample TCR yields varied mainly because of small differences in library volumes within the pool. Throughout the approximately 25-week study period, patients were also given weekly therapeutic DPC doses on the scalp. The patient cohort, mostly female, included alopecia areata with under or over 50% scalp involvement, alopecia totalis and alopecia universalis. Blood was sampled from patients pre-sensitization (week 0) and at 2, 6 and about 24 weeks after DPC sensitization. Blood for TCR sequencing was provided by twenty-nine alopecia patients at one to four time points (pre-sensitization, 2, 6 and 24 weeks). Patch testing on the upper back used Finn chambers containing 0.01% DPC, with scoring done after 6 days according to International Contact Dermatitis Research Group standards. In alopecia patients, the study followed how the peripheral blood TCR repertoire changed in vivo over primary and secondary sensitization to diphenylcyclopropenone (DPC), a hapten. General conclusions and limits of the study: All patients had alopecia, a presumed autoimmune disease, so their immune response might differ from that of healthy individuals. After repeated subsampling, the strength of the expansion versus patch-test correlation and the threshold at which it became significant changed. Significantly more large CDR3 similarity clusters were formed by expanded TCRs than by pre-sensitization or healthy control sets, consistent with antigen-driven responses. DPC sensitization did not change the number of TCRs with a frequency above 1 in 1000, and there was no evidence of changes in global repertoire structure. Patch test score correlated positively with the number of PT1 expanded TCRs, reaching significance at thresholds 8, 16 and 32 but not at 4.

On this clonotype: Its antigen is still unknown. No per-base quality is available; no much larger clone lies one base away.

Measured from the cysteine to the phenylalanine, the CDR3 is 14 residues long. Here the CDR3 DNA is all that survives: 42 bases in frame from base 1. V is trimmed back by 5 bases and J by 4 bases, and the junction contains 4 bases that no gene match accounts for. Per the germline V gene, SGHVS is the CDR1 and FQNEAQ is the CDR2. Libraries were constructed by RACE. For sequencing, a NextSeq 500 was employed. During library preparation, unique molecular identifiers were attached to individual cDNA molecules so that TCRs could be counted quantitatively and reproducibly. From each blood RNA sample, both TCR alpha and TCR beta chains were sequenced. The source study handled its data this way. The median number of TCRs per sample was 85,000 to 100,000, ranging from 23,224 to 690,600. V, J and CDR3 annotation of the TCR reads was carried out using the Decombinator software suite. For the PS versus PT1 abundance plots, all samples were subsampled to the same number of TCRs (28,000). TCRs were defined as expanded if absent before sensitization and observed at least eight times at the 2-week time point. TCRdb ran its own pipeline on the public reads, namely fastp trimming at Q25 and MiXCR clone calling, and kept in-frame beta chains. CDR3 protein sequences are deduplicated, and each keeps its most common genes and DNA. The V and J calls and clone size are TCRdb's, not the authors'. Across this sample there are roughly 64,000 distinct CDR3 sequences, with approximately 10% seen only once. The biggest ten clones account for 2% to 3% of the sample.

Read against the paper, the sample's time point label means: patch test 3, about 24 weeks after DPC sensitization. In light of the paper, this sample's treatment or condition label describes: therapeutic diphenylcyclopropenone sensitization with weekly scalp DPC. At each patch-test visit, blood was drawn before the patch test was applied. Patients were considered eligible if aged 18 to 70, diagnosed with alopecia and deemed suitable for DPC therapy, and patients were excluded if pregnant. Unfractionated whole blood was collected in Tempus Blood RNA tubes, and total RNA was extracted from that blood.

The chain is assembled from TRBV7-8 and TRBJ2-7; 11 central bases correspond to TRBD2. Specimen: whole blood, collected in connection with sensitization to the hapten diphenylcyclopropenone (DPC). The sequence came from a woman aged 25 to 39 with alopecia areata. Some clones in this sample may be carry-over from other donors' samples. The CDR3 protein is CASSRGTSGYEQYF. The nucleotides read TGTGCCAGCAGCCGAGGGACTAGCGGTTACGAGCAGTACTTC.